Given below is one TCR beta chain in context. This sample is drawn from a study of blood T cell repertoires in COVID-19. Turning to the study itself: There were acute and convalescent COVID-19 samples, and they came from the United States, Italy and Spain.

This CDR3 spans 13 amino acids. The junction had 6 bases not matched to a gene; V was cut back by 4 bases and J by 6 bases. Germline values: CDR1 SQVTM, CDR2 ANQGSEA. Profiling relied on immunoSEQ multiplex PCR, and the TCRdb table lists in-frame clones only, not all of them. The sample carries around 84,000 clones, about 88% recorded once. Specimen: peripheral blood. The chain has TRBV29-1 and TRBJ2-3, with 8 nucleotides matching TRBD1. The source of this sequence is a man older than 75 with active or convalescent COVID-19. As DNA, the CDR3 is TGCAGCGTTGCAAGACAGGGGAGCGATACGCAGTATTTT. Its protein is CSVARQGSDTQYF.